The 6 T cell receptor beta chains below all came from one sample that was sequenced in a study of beta chain features in type 1 diabetes. The investigators reverse transcribed all of the isolated RNA, so they sequenced expressed TCRB transcripts. Data came from immunoSEQ multiplex PCR; TCRdb stores just in-frame clones and leaves some out. The sample contains just over 450,000 clones, about 32% of which appear only once. The material sequenced was naive CD4+ T cells from blood. Every receptor here comes from a man between 18 and 29 years old in good health.

This clone was detected a few times. The chain has TRBV29-1 and TRBJ1-4; D is ambiguous. From germline, CDR1 is SQVTM and CDR2 ANQGSEA. V was clipped by 4 bases and J by 3 bases, with 6 bases between them. The CDR3 length is 12 residues. CDR3 residues: CSVAGANEKLFF. CDR3 bases: TGCAGCGTTGCTGGGGCTAATGAAAAACTGTTTTTT.

This clone has a handful of counts. The CDR3 reads CASSEYPFGAQYF. The CDR3 nucleotides are TGTGCCAGCAGTGAATATCCATTCGGGGCCCAGTACTTC. V usage is TRBV25-1 and J usage is TRBJ2-5; tentatively, D is TRBD2 (5 bases). CDR1 is MGHDK, CDR2 SYGVNS, per germline. The CDR3 is 13 amino acids. Trimming removed 0 bases from V and 9 bases from J, with 11 bases in between.

The J gene is TRBJ1-2, the V gene TRBV1. TRBV1 is a pseudogene segment. This CDR3 is 13 amino acids long. This CDR3 is CTSSRGTPLGYTF. Here the CDR3 DNA reads TGCACCAGCAGCCGCGGGACTCCCCTCGGCTACACCTTC.

This clone has just a few counts. V gene TRBV28 combines with J gene TRBJ2-1; D perhaps matches TRBD1 (5 bases). CDR3 length equals 16 residues. Germline V gene sequence: CDR1 MDHEN, CDR2 SYDVKM. The V and J ends lost 4 bases and 0 bases respectively, with 13 bases between them. The CDR3 DNA follows: TGTGCCAGCAGTTCGCCGACAGCGCTCTCCTACAATGAGCAGTTCTTC. Amino acid sequence: CASSSPTALSYNEQFF. Filled out from reference TRBV28 and TRBJ2-1, the complete variable domain reads DVKVTQSSRYLVKRTGEKVFLECVQDMDHENMFWYRQDPGLGLRLIYFSYDVKMKEKGDIPEGYSVSREKKERFSLILESASTNQTSMYLCASSSPTALSYNEQFFGPGTRLTVL.

Written as DNA, the CDR3 is TGCAGCGGTCCGGGACAGGGTCACAATGAGCAGTTCTTC. This encodes CSGPGQGHNEQFF. The rearrangement joins TRBV29-1 to TRBJ2-1, with TRBD1 identical over 9 bases. There are 13 residues in the CDR3. The V gene end was trimmed by 7 bases and the J gene end by 5 bases; junction bases not matched to a gene: 6. Germline loops: CDR1 SQVTM, CDR2 ANQGSEA.

The chain couples TRBV30 to TRBJ2-7, with D tentatively TRBD1 or TRBD2 (5 bases each). The CDR3 contains 14 residues. The ends were cut back, 2 bases at V and 5 bases at J, with 16 bases in the middle. CDR1 and CDR2 (germline): GTSNPN, SVGIG (reference sequence). The CDR3 DNA reads as TGTGCCTGGAGTCGTACTAGTTCAGGGAACGAGCAGTACTTC. Its protein is CAWSRTSSGNEQYF.